This T cell receptor (beta chain) was found in a study of STAT5B mutations in CD4+ large granular lymphocyte leukemia. Study overall: The CDR3 'QG' motif was associated with a particular HLA allele among healthy donors. General study results and limits: Main leukemic clonotypes were patient-specific, but roughly 25% appeared at low frequency elsewhere. TRBV06-family usage was enriched in top patient clones (8/27) versus controls (2/35). Patient CD4-sorted repertoires looked more clonal than healthy CD4+ repertoires, even without putative leukemic clones.

This clone was counted between two and nine times. The target antigen is unknown. The ends were cut back, 3 bases at V and 7 bases at J, with 7 bases in the middle. Germline V lookup: CDR1 SGHRS, CDR2 YFSETQ. The CDR3 totals 11 residues. TCRdb keeps only in-frame clones here, not all; method: immunoSEQ multiplex PCR. In the table there are tens of thousands of clones, more than 65% of which are singletons. V and J are TRBV5-1 and TRBJ1-1; TRBD1 is a possible D gene (5 bases). This receptor was obtained from a human donor in good health. The specimen was CD4+ T cells from blood buffy coats. The CDR3 DNA reads as TGCGCCAGCAGCTGGGGGGGTGAAGCTTTCTTT. Protein: CASSWGGEAFF. Full variable domain (rest looked up from reference TRBV5-1 and TRBJ1-1): KAGVTQTPRYLIKTRGQQVTLSCSPISGHRSVSWYQQTPGQGLQFLFEYFSETQRNKGNFPGRFSGRQFSNSRSEMNVSTLELGDSALYLCASSWGGEAFFGQGTRLTVV.